This T cell receptor beta chain was observed in a study of T cells in Graves' hyperthyroidism and ophthalmopathy. The study's findings and limits: Through a model of 13 V-J features, ophthalmopathy was separated from stable hyperthyroidism.

Comments on this clonotype: The antigen is unknown.

Germline lookup yields CDR1 SGHTA and CDR2 FQGTGA. The V segment lost 5 bases and the J segment 6 bases; nucleotides outside the gene matches: 1. This CDR3 has 11 residues. Amplification yielded TCR beta CDR3 regions, with RNA transcripts as the source. HTBI primers were used for first-round RT-PCR of the TCR CDR3. TCRdb redid the calling of the multiplex PCR reads with MiXCR, one entry per CDR3 protein. Altogether tens of thousands of distinct CDR3 sequences are present, roughly 51% being singletons, with the ten largest covering over 30%. Input material: peripheral blood or thyroid tissue (not recorded which). This chain uses TRBV7-3 with TRBJ2-7, with 7 bases that match TRBD1. This TCR was sampled from a man between 18 and 35 years old with Graves' hyperthyroidism. This CDR3 reads CASSAGGEQYF. The CDR3 DNA is TGTGCCAGCAGCGCAGGGGGCGAGCAGTACTTC.